This T cell receptor (beta chain) was identified in a study of cytomegalovirus exposure and HLA in healthy donors (dated by TCRdb to about 2017). Regarding the study in general: In an earlier analysis of some 550 of the donors, 250 to 300 Gb of sequence data and 117 million unique TCR beta sequences from about 179 million T cells were reported. The number of typed donors differed by locus: roughly 620-640 for A, B, C, DRB1 and DQB1; 500 to 550 for DQA1; approximately 610 for DPA1; and about 450 for DPB1. The study combined high-throughput TCR immunosequencing, statistical association of individual TCRs with disease status, and machine learning to predict cytomegalovirus infection status. Every repertoire in the discovery cohort had been generated on one and the same sequencing platform. Alongside the repertoire data, information on donor age, sex, ethnicity and CMV serostatus was compiled. In a later analysis, previously published TCR beta repertoires from 550 to 700 donors were re-analyzed and high-resolution HLA genotyping was added so that TCR occurrence patterns could be studied. Of the 300 to 400 genotyped donors, 81% fell in the genetic ancestry cluster associated with self-reported Caucasian donors. A later genetic analysis used genome-wide SNP genotypes for about 55% of the 666 donors, treating that subset as a discovery cohort. The study used immunosequencing to profile the T cell repertoires of about 670 subjects and linked those repertoires to cytomegalovirus serostatus. An early release that covered about 600 HLA-typed donors contained 300 to 350 gigabases of sequencing data and 85 million to 100 million unique TCR sequences. Class I and class II HLA loci were covered by the typing at four-digit resolution. Among about 400 genotyped donors of the cohort, an average of approximately 240,000 unique TCR beta nucleotide sequences was sequenced per donor, of which about 20% were non-productive. In the later analysis, no new phenotypic data were used to find candidate immune exposures; instead, reliance was placed on TCR beta sequences and their occurrence across donors. In addition to the first cohort of hundreds of subjects, a separate validation cohort of approximately 120 different subjects was used. In an earlier analysis of roughly 600 of the donors, high-throughput TCR beta sequencing was used to judge whether each TCR beta V gene segment behaved as functional or pseudogenic. Roughly 5 DR-DQ haplotypes were handled as single units for association and clustering, since linkage in the cohort was strong. The study was designed to test whether signatures of past pathogen exposure could be identified by cataloging public T cell receptors.

Study-wide findings and limitations: A further reported finding was that TCR beta sequences accurately predicted the HLA-A and HLA-B alleles for most subjects in the first cohort. Because counts were too low, about 18 rarely observed V segments, including chromosome 9 orphons, were excluded from the earlier analysis of under 650 of the donors. Presence/absence analyses assumed roughly uniform sequencing depth across donors, an assumption that may not hold. In an earlier analysis of some 640 of the donors, most TCR beta V segments were observed in productive rearrangements about 87% or about 30% of the time, broadly matching IMGT annotations. Linkage disequilibrium might explain the correlated functional status among segregating V segments, but an unknown experimental factor could not be excluded. Compared with the approximately 600-donor mean, donors in an Asian-associated ancestry cluster had fewer N-insertions in productive TCRs, according to a later genetic analysis. A later analysis associated about 17,000 TCR beta sequences with specific HLA alleles at a false discovery rate of 0.05. The study listed 164 TCR beta chains as associated with cytomegalovirus. The cohort was sequenced for TCR beta chains only, and without alpha or paired-chain data the features that could be detected were limited. A later analysis found that TCR association rates varied across HLA loci, with DRB1 alleles showing the most associated TCRs and HLA-C alleles the fewest. Cytomegalovirus status was reported to be diagnosed by the classifier with high specificity and sensitivity in both the original and validation cohorts. Some IMGT-functional V segments, including TRBV6-2 and TRBV6-3, could not be told apart with the 87-base-pair reads, so those segments were excluded. Three of the identified cytomegalovirus-associated TCR beta chains were confirmed in vitro to be specific for cytomegalovirus antigens. A later analysis found that HLA-associated TCR beta chains were more clonally expanded and had lower generation probabilities than equally common non-associated chains. It was suggested by the authors that the approach could potentially be generalized to other disease states and immunological phenotypes. For the cohort, immune exposure information was limited to CMV serostatus. HLA typing was unavailable for some donors at each locus, so association tests used only the typed subset. According to a later analysis, parvovirus B19, influenza, CMV and Epstein-Barr virus appeared linked to several top co-occurrence clusters. A later genetic analysis associated a missense DCLRE1C variant with V-gene and J-gene trimming of TCR beta chains, and an independent cohort replicated the association. Most TCR sequences were seen in very few donors, while some public TCRs were found in many individuals. A cluster of highly shared sequence variants was judged likely to be a technical artifact of the sequencing pipeline. In a later analysis, most CMV-associated TCR beta chains were found to appear HLA-restricted, with HLA associations seemingly driven largely by CMV exposure. Assigning TCR associations to individual alleles was difficult when HLA alleles, especially DR and DQ, strongly co-occurred.

Comment on this clone: It has no known antigen specificity. No base-level quality is on record; no much larger clone is a single base apart.

Library creation used the immunoSEQ multiplex PCR assay. The multiplex PCR relied on a mix of 60 forward primers for TCR Vbeta segments and 13 reverse primers for TCR Jbeta segments. A multiplex PCR assay on genomic DNA amplified the CDR3 region of rearranged TCR beta genes. On the Illumina HiSeq System, the amplified TCR beta libraries were sequenced as 87-base-pair reads. Per the original workflow: In a later analysis, 70 million to 95 million unique TCR beta chains were counted across the 650 to 750 repertoires, and approximately 9.9 million of these chains were shared by at least two donors. Raw reads were error-corrected and collapsed into unique sequences by a nearest-neighbor algorithm in which closely related sequences were merged to remove PCR and sequencing errors. To assign V, D and J gene segments, CDR3 sequences were aligned to IMGT reference sequences. Each retained sequence needed at least a six-nucleotide match to both a V gene segment and a J gene segment. A rearrangement was called productive if the CDR3 had no stop codons and remained in frame with V and J, and every other rearrangement was called non-productive. CDR3 was defined by IMGT convention, running from the second conserved V-encoded cysteine to the conserved J-encoded phenylalanine. Sequences without an unambiguous match to a single V gene segment were excluded from the earlier analysis of 450 to 750 of the donors. An earlier analysis of about 600 of the donors called V segments functional above 56.7% productive rearrangements and segregating when the between-donor standard deviation exceeded 5%. A statistical classification framework was developed to diagnose cytomegalovirus status using the catalog of TCR beta chain sequences. In a later analysis, TCR nucleotide sequences were compared against IMGT/GENE-DB human TR gene sequences so that V and J genes could be assigned. The TCRdist pipeline was used in a later analysis to assign CDR3 sequences and most-parsimonious VDJ recombination scenarios. In a later analysis, every TCR beta chain was defined by the combination of its CDR3 amino acid sequence and its V-gene family, and reads without a unique V-gene family were dropped. In a later analysis, 450 to 600 highly shared, low-generation-probability nucleotide sequences were removed to address suspected cross-contamination and a sequencing artifact. In a later analysis, a clonal expansion index for each public chain was calculated from normalized within-repertoire ranks of inferred template counts. Generation probabilities in a later analysis came from a VDJ recombination model fitted to out-of-frame rearrangements, and those results were checked against IGoR. A later analysis scored TCR-TCR, TCR-HLA and TCR-CMV co-occurrence with hypergeometric tests, applying a repertoire-size bias correction to TCR pairs. False discovery rates were estimated in a later analysis by permuting HLA or CMV assignments 20 times. In a later analysis, co-occurring TCRs were grouped with DBSCAN, and TCRdist sequence similarity was added when clustering was performed within HLA-allele-positive subsets. For co-occurrence clustering, repertoires with fewer than 30,000 or more than 120,000 public chains were excluded, along with roughly 5 repertoires with anomalous nucleotide sharing. Not all clones reach the TCRdb copy of this immuneACCESS table, which keeps in-frame sequences only. Checked studies attribute under half of the gap to unresolved V genes and leave the rest unexplained. The V and J calls and the clone size are those of that table, but D and trimming were determined from the DNA. The sample profile shows approximately 170,000 clones; under 80% of them were found once. The ten biggest clones cover around 3% of the sample.

Measured from the cysteine to the phenylalanine, the CDR3 is 14 residues long. Only the CDR3 DNA is retained, 42 bases long and in frame from the first base. The trim is 5 bases for V and 5 bases for J, with a gap of 12 bases between the germline ends. Reading the germline V gene (reference sequence) gives CDR1 MNHEY and CDR2 SMNVEV. In total, 600 or so healthy bone marrow donors made up the cohort. At the time of sampling, all cohort members were nominally healthy, though unrecorded immune exposures were likely present. The donor tested CMV seronegative and was one of the 352 seronegative cohort members. A peripheral blood sample was provided by each donor, and peripheral blood mononuclear cells were used for TCR beta sequencing. Genomic DNA extraction from the blood cell samples was performed with the Qiagen DNeasy Blood Extraction Kit.

The sample taken for sequencing was PBMCs. The receptor was derived from a man in his forties in good health and CMV-seronegative. This sequence uses TRBV27 and TRBJ1-4; TRBD1 is possibly the D segment (6 matching bases). The bases read TGTGCCAGCAGTGTACAGGGAGCAAATGAAAAACTGTTTTTT. This is translated as CASSVQGANEKLFF. Where the CDR3 stops, the reference TRBV27 and TRBJ1-4 genes take over; the full variable domain is EAQVTQNPRYLITVTGKKLTVTCSQNMNHEYMSWYRQDPGLGLRQIYYSMNVEVTDKGDVPEGYKVSRKEKRNFPLILESPSPNQTSLYFCASSVQGANEKLFFGSGTQLSVL.